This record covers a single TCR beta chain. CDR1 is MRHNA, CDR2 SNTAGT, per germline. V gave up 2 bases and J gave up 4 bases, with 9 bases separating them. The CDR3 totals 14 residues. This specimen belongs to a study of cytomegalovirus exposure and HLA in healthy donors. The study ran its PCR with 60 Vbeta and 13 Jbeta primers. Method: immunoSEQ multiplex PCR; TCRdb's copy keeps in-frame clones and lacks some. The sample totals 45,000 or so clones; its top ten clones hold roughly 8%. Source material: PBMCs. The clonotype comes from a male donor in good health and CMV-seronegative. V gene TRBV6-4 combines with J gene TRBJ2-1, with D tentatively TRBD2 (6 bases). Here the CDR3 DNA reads TGTGCCAGCAGTGACGGGACTCTATACAATGAGCAGTTCTTC. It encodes CASSDGTLYNEQFF.